This note documents a single T cell receptor beta chain sequence. The antigen is not known. The data derive from a study of cytomegalovirus exposure and HLA in healthy donors. Study-level points and caveats: Several top significant clusters appeared, in a later analysis, to be linked to common viral pathogens.

Vbeta (60) and Jbeta (13) primers were used in the PCR. Assay used: immunoSEQ multiplex PCR; TCRdb lists only in-frame clones, some missing. This listing includes about 140,000 clones. The TCR was taken from a male donor in good health and CMV-seronegative. The sequencing sample was made of PBMCs.

The CDR3 nucleotides are TGTGCCAGCAGCGCCGGGACAGGAATTAGTGGAAATGAGCAGTTCTTC. Its protein is CASSAGTGISGNEQFF. The chain joins TRBV9 to TRBJ2-1, with TRBD1 matching over 8 bases. The CDR3 totals 16 residues. Germline lookup yields CDR1 SGDLS and CDR2 YYNGEE. With V trimmed by 3 bases and J by 7 bases, 12 bases remained unmatched.